The 11 T cell receptor beta chains in this list originate from one sample, sequenced in a study of lymphopenia after photon versus proton radiotherapy. Assay: immunoSEQ multiplex PCR; the TCRdb copy retains only in-frame clones and omits some. The sample includes fewer than 25,000 clones, approximately 80% of them seen just once. Source: peripheral blood, taken from a patient treated with photon-based radiotherapy. The receptors come from a middle-aged man with gastric cancer.

V gene TRBV30 combines with J gene TRBJ2-7; 7 nucleotides agree with TRBD2. CDR3 length: 14 amino acids. Trimming at V came to 2 bases and at J to 7 bases, leaving 11 bases not matched to a gene. The V gene's germline CDR1 is GTSNPN and CDR2 SVGIG (reference sequence). As DNA, the CDR3 is TGTGCCTGGAGTCTCGGGGGGACCCCGGGGGAGCAGTACTTC. It codes for CAWSLGGTPGEQYF.

This chain links TRBV6-5 with TRBJ1-1, with TRBD1 as a possible D gene (6 bases). The CDR3 is 16 amino acids. Germline CDR1 reads MNHEY; CDR2 reads SVGAGI. V lost 0 bases and J lost 6, with 17 bases in between. The CDR3, as DNA: TGTGCCAGCAGTTACTCATGGGGCCAGGGGTTTTCTGAAGCTTTCTTT. The encoded protein is CASSYSWGQGFSEAFF.

The gene calls are TRBV27 and TRBJ1-1; D is unresolved. Germline V gene sequence: CDR1 MNHEY, CDR2 SMNVEV (reference sequence). Trimming pared 0 bases from V and 1 base from J, leaving 9 bases between. The CDR3 covers 15 residues. The CDR3 reads CASSLSKRWNTEAFF. CDR3 DNA: TGTGCCAGCAGTTTATCGAAGCGGTGGAACACTGAAGCTTTCTTT.

V is TRBV7-3 and J is TRBJ2-3; the match to TRBD2 covers 9 bases. This CDR3 contains 15 residues. The V segment lost 6 bases and the J segment 0 bases; nucleotides outside the gene matches: 4. Per germline, CDR1 SGHTA and CDR2 FQGTGA. The chain's CDR3 is CASSSGSTSTDTQYF. The CDR3 coding sequence is TGTGCCAGCAGTAGCGGGAGTACTAGCACAGATACGCAGTATTTT.

This clone came up once. The rearrangement uses TRBV2 and TRBJ1-1; D is uncertain. This CDR3 has 15 amino acids. Trimming left V 7 bases short and J 0 bases short, with 15 bases between. Looked up from germline, CDR1 is SNHLY and CDR2 is FYNNEI. CDR3 in DNA: TGTGCCAGCAAGATGGAGGAGGAGGTGAACACTGAAGCTTTCTTT. Translation: CASKMEEEVNTEAFF.

Concerning this clone: This sample also contains other DNA sequences that code for the same CDR3. The chain combines TRBV7-9 with TRBJ1-1; no firm D call. The germline V gene encodes CDR1 SEHNR and CDR2 FQNEAQ (reference sequence). The germline V and J ends were trimmed by 3 bases and 1 base, with 6 bases remaining between them. The CDR3 extends over 13 amino acids. The CDR3 coding sequence is TGTGCCAGCAGCTTTGGAGGGAACACTGAAGCTTTCTTT. Amino acids: CASSFGGNTEAFF.

The chain recombines TRBV6-4 with TRBJ1-2, with 7 bases identical to TRBD1. V trimming: 0 bases; J trimming: 2 bases; junction bases outside the gene matches: 3. The CDR3 is 15 residues long. Germline V lookup: CDR1 MRHNA, CDR2 SNTAGT. CDR3 residues: CASSDSGGGNYGYTF. DNA for the CDR3: TGTGCCAGCAGTGACTCGGGAGGGGGCAACTATGGCTACACCTTC.

Details on this clone: The germline gene is not matched at one end of the junction; a read error may be the cause. V usage is TRBV4-1 and J usage is TRBJ1-2; 7 bases align to TRBD1. The CDR3 length is 13 residues. From germline, CDR1 is MGHRA and CDR2 YSYEKL. The CDR3 loop reads CASSQAQGKGYTF. Written as DNA, the CDR3 is TGCGCCAGCAGTCAAGCACAGGGGAAGGGCTACACCTTC.

This chain joins TRBV4-3 and TRBJ2-7, with D perhaps TRBD1 or TRBD2 (6 bases each). This CDR3 is built from 14 residues. With 0 bases removed from V and 4 bases from J, the gap between germline ends came to 10 bases. Germline CDR1 and CDR2: LGHNA and YSLEER. CDR3: CASSQDTGRYEQYF. The CDR3 DNA reads as TGCGCCAGCAGCCAAGATACAGGGAGGTACGAGCAGTACTTC.

This chain connects TRBV6-1 to TRBJ2-5; unclear D gene. CDR1 and CDR2 (germline): MNHNS, SASEGT. V lost 4 bases and J 1 base, leaving 7 bases between the germline ends. The CDR3 length is 13 residues. In nucleotides, the CDR3 is TGTGCCAGCAGTGTGGAATTCCAAGAGACCCAGTACTTC. Protein sequence: CASSVEFQETQYF.

This clone appeared a single time. This chain connects TRBV6-1 to TRBJ2-5, with 9 bases that match TRBD1. There are 17 residues in the CDR3. From germline, CDR1 is MNHNS and CDR2 SASEGT. The ends lost 4 bases at V and 0 bases at J; junction bases unmatched: 9. CDR3 DNA sequence: TGTGCCAGCAGTGGGGGACCTGACAGGGGGTACCAAGAGACCCAGTACTTC. As protein: CASSGGPDRGYQETQYF.